This is a list of T cell receptor beta chains from one sample in a study of cytomegalovirus exposure and HLA in healthy donors. The table came from immunoSEQ multiplex PCR; TCRdb's copy has only in-frame clones and leaves some out. This repertoire shows 110,000 or so clones, about 85% found once; its top ten account for 4.4%. Specimen: PBMCs. These receptors were obtained from a man younger than 35 in good health and CMV-seropositive. Each CDR3 is given without its conserved first and last residue. D genes are given only for firm matches.

>TRBV7-2|TRBD1|TRBJ1-5|12
ASSSGTGYQPQH
>TRBV5-1|TRBD1|TRBJ1-2|13
ASSAVTGGNYGYT
>TRBV5-6|TRBD1|TRBJ2-6|13
ASSNQGAGANVLT
>TRBV28|TRBD2|TRBJ2-7|12
ASYPSGEVYEQY
>TRBV27|NA|TRBJ2-2|15
ASRAIARGAVTGELF
>TRBV19|NA|TRBJ1-2|12
ASSIRGFNYGYT
>TRBV7-9|NA|TRBJ2-2|11
ASGLVRAGELF
>TRBV4-2|NA|TRBJ2-5|11
ASSRTGRETQY
>TRBV28|TRBD1|TRBJ1-2|11
ASSYPTGGGYT
>TRBV7-2|NA|TRBJ1-4|13
ASSFSPGVAEKLF
>TRBV10-2|NA|TRBJ1-5|12
ASRGGSSNQPQH
>TRBV28|NA|TRBJ2-5|12
ASRGAGGGETQY
>TRBV7-6|TRBD2|TRBJ2-1|14
ASSPQELAGRGEQF
>TRBV7-8|NA|TRBJ2-1|16
ASSSRPGGGRTYNEQF
>TRBV7-6|TRBD1|TRBJ2-1|18
ASSLRSSGETGGSYNEQF
>TRBV14|NA|TRBJ1-1|11
ASSEDWNTEAF
>TRBV9|NA|TRBJ1-1|12
ASSAGWAAAEAF
>TRBV7-9|TRBD2|TRBJ2-1|14
ASSSPKRGEYNEQF
>TRBV9|NA|TRBJ2-7|13
ASSEQEGWIYEQY
>TRBV7-2|NA|TRBJ1-1|11
ASSLRQGTEAF
>TRBV19|TRBD1|TRBJ2-7|12
ASVARDSPYEQY
>TRBV27|TRBD2|TRBJ2-7|12
ASSFRGGSYEQY
>TRBV18|TRBD2|TRBJ2-5|15
ASSPRRGAGDQETQY
>TRBV5-4|TRBD1|TRBJ2-3|16
ASSPFPSTGASTDTQY
>TRBV11-2|TRBD2|TRBJ2-5|13
ASSLGLAEMQTQY
>TRBV4-2|NA|TRBJ2-5|13
ASSQESTFQETQY
>TRBV7-9|TRBD1|TRBJ2-7|14
ASSFEGAKDRYEQY
>TRBV6-1|TRBD2|TRBJ2-7|13
ASSPRGTNFYEQY
>TRBV29-1|TRBD2|TRBJ2-1|12
SSGGTSVLNEQF
>TRBV6-5|NA|TRBJ1-4|12
ASSRTASNEKLF
>TRBV19|NA|TRBJ1-6|16
ASSIHGISSSYNSPLH